This T cell receptor (beta chain) was retrieved from a study of blood T cell repertoires in COVID-19 (dated by TCRdb to 2018 to 2021). General notes on the study: Collaborator samples came from the United States, Italy and Spain and covered acute and convalescent phases of COVID-19. The material from the prospective study consisted of cDNA or gDNA derived from T cells, B-cell-depleted T cells, or PBMCs. Subjects who had been exposed to COVID-19, were actively infected with it, or had recovered from it provided the deeply sampled blood TCRbeta repertoires that made up the dataset. The repertoires were released in a freely available public database meant as a resource for research on the immune response to SARS-CoV-2. The samples were drawn from two sources: the first 160 participants of the ongoing ImmuneRACE study, and 1,200 or so subjects contributed by 6 global collaborators. A de-identified subject ID, COVID-19 status, age in years and sex were almost always included in the sample metadata. Where available, HLA class I and class II types were taken from metadata supplied by the sample provider and were not determined by assay-based typing. The paper as a whole reports these results and caveats: How much clinical and demographic metadata was included differed by source and by participant, and the metadata was provided uncurated.

The CDR3 numbers 14 residues from cysteine through phenylalanine. CDR3 DNA is the only sequence kept; it has 42 bases, read in frame from the first base. The V and J ends are trimmed by 3 bases and 7 bases, leaving 10 bases between them. Via the germline V gene, CDR1 is SGHTA and CDR2 FQGTGA. TCRbeta CDR3 regions were amplified from genomic DNA using the immunoSEQ Assay, a bias-controlled multiplex PCR. Under the source paper's analysis protocol: The number of nucleated cells in each sample was estimated by amplification of reference gene primers within the assay. To quantify the absolute abundance of each unique TCRbeta CDR3 rearrangement, sequence reads were collapsed and filtered. For each sample, productive Simpson clonality was calculated by taking the square root of Simpson's diversity index across productive rearrangements. TCRdb took over this immuneACCESS table, retaining in-frame rearrangements with V and J assigned. Such tables are incomplete; in checked studies, under half of the missing clones stem from an unresolved V gene, and the remainder is unexplained. The D gene and trimming were derived from the DNA, and the V and J assignments and clone size from that table. The sample table contains 200,000 to 250,000 clones; only one count was recorded for 92% of them. Of the sample, 0.7% to 0.85% is held by the ten largest clones.

Concerning this clone itself: Its binding antigen is unknown. Within one base of it there is no much larger clone, and no base qualities were kept.

In Seattle, one collaborating source enrolled patients while the infection was active and tracked those patients longitudinally over the course of disease. Each collaborating institution followed its own protocols to collect whole blood in K2EDTA tubes. For TCRbeta analysis, collaborator samples were shipped as frozen whole blood, as isolated PBMCs, or as DNA extracted from either sample type. The sequence was obtained from a man aged 60 to 75 with COVID-19, enrolled during active disease. Sample: peripheral blood. The chain joins TRBV7-3 to TRBJ1-6, with no confident D gene call. The CDR3 reads CASSFEAANSPLHF. The DNA sequence is as follows: TGTGCCAGCAGCTTTGAGGCAGCGAATTCACCCCTCCACTTT.